These 27 T cell receptor beta chains share one sample of origin, sequenced in a study of T cells in Graves' hyperthyroidism and ophthalmopathy. Using RNA transcripts as the source, TCR beta CDR3 regions were amplified. First-round RT-PCR with HTBI primers amplified the TCR CDR3 region. MiXCR, run by TCRdb on the multiplex PCR reads, gives a single entry per CDR3 protein. The sample has hundreds of thousands of distinct CDR3 sequences; nearly 20% are singletons. Material for sequencing was blood. The receptor source for this set is a man between 40 and 49 years old with Graves' ophthalmopathy.

The chain joins TRBV14 to TRBJ1-1; no clear D gene. The germline V gene has CDR1 SGHDN and CDR2 FVKESK. The CDR3 loop spans 14 amino acids. The V gene lost 5 bases and the J gene lost 8 bases, with 18 bases spanning the gap. The CDR3 loop reads CASSYLRGLGEAFF. CDR3 DNA: TGTGCCAGCAGCTACCTCCGGGGATTGGGGGAAGCTTTCTTT.

The chain recombines TRBV12-3 or TRBV12-4 with TRBJ2-1; D possibly corresponds to TRBD1 (6 bases). Trimming took 3 bases from V and 16 from J, leaving 22 bases between them. This CDR3 contains 14 residues. CDR3: CASSLKPSAGVSFF. CDR3 coding DNA: TGTGCCAGCAGTTTGAAACCCAGCGCAGGGGTATCATTCTTC.

This clonotype is a singleton in its sample. For the CDR3, the DNA is TGTGCCAGCCTTTCTGGGGGGAGAGACAATGAGCAGTTCTTC. Encoded protein: CASLSGGRDNEQFF. The J gene is TRBJ2-1, the V gene TRBV7-9, with a possible D match to TRBD2 (6 bases). The CDR3 has 14 amino acids. V gave up 8 bases and J gave up 5 bases, with 16 bases separating them. The germline V gene has CDR1 SEHNR and CDR2 FQNEAQ (reference sequence).

CDR3 in DNA: TGCAGCGTTTTCAGAGTTGCCTATGGCTACACCTTC. The encoded protein is CSVFRVAYGYTF. V gene TRBV29-1 combines with J gene TRBJ1-2; no definite D call. There are 12 residues in the CDR3. Trimming shortened V by 5 bases and J by 4 bases, and 11 bases separated the two germline ends. CDR1 and CDR2 (germline): SQVTM, ANQGSEA.

This clonotype has ten or more counts. The V call is TRBV6-5, the J call TRBJ1-1, with D unclear. Trimming removed 4 bases from V and 1 base from J, with 16 bases in between. In germline, CDR1 is MNHEY, CDR2 SVGAGI. This CDR3 is 16 amino acids long. CDR3 DNA: TGTGCCAGCAGTTTGGACCCTTATGTTGGGAACACTGAAGCTTTCTTT. This translates into CASSLDPYVGNTEAFF.

The sample holds many counts of this clonotype. The V and J genes are TRBV11-2 and TRBJ2-7; D could derive from TRBD1 or TRBD2 (5 bases each). V was trimmed by 2 bases and J by 4 bases, leaving 9 bases between them. This CDR3 comprises 13 residues. Germline CDR1 is SGHAT and CDR2 is FQNNGV. The CDR3 DNA reads as TGTGCCAGCAGCTTATGGGGGATTTACGAGCAGTACTTC. This gives the protein CASSLWGIYEQYF.

On this clonotype itself: This may be a read error: a much more frequent sequence differs by one nucleotide. This sequence joins TRBV5-1 and TRBJ1-6, with 7 bases aligning to TRBD1. Germline V gene sequence: CDR1 SGHRS, CDR2 YFSETQ. Unmatched junction bases numbered 8, after V lost 1 base and J lost 7 bases. The CDR3 runs to 16 residues. The CDR3 DNA is TGCGCCAGCAGCTTGACAGGGGTTCAGTCCAATTCACCCCTCCACTTT. It encodes CASSLTGVQSNSPLHF.

This clonotype came up many times. The chain employs TRBV11-2 and TRBJ2-1; 10 bases fit TRBD2. Germline trimming cut 1 base from V and 9 bases from J; bases unmatched to any gene: 12. The germline V gene has CDR1 SGHAT and CDR2 FQNNGV. The CDR3 runs 17 residues. CDR3 in DNA: TGTGCCAGCAGCTTAGGTCTAGCGGGAGAAATCTGGCGTGAGCAGTTCTTC. Amino acid sequence: CASSLGLAGEIWREQFF.

This clonotype has at least ten counts. This chain uses TRBV7-2 with TRBJ2-3; no clear D gene. Germline loops: CDR1 SGHTA, CDR2 FQGNSA. The V and J ends lost 2 bases and 5 bases respectively, with 11 bases between them. This CDR3 comprises 14 residues. The CDR3 DNA sequence: TGTGCCAGCAGCTTAAGGGTGCCCCGAGATACGCAGTATTTT. Translation gives CASSLRVPRDTQYF.

A few counts support this clonotype. The chain couples TRBV7-9 to TRBJ2-7; a weak D match, TRBD1 (6 bases). CDR1 is SEHNR, CDR2 FQNEAQ, per germline (reference sequence). The CDR3 extends over 18 amino acids. The ends were cut back, 0 bases at V and 3 bases at J, with 21 bases in the middle. The CDR3 protein is CASSLAYGGRGEYYEQYF. The CDR3 region has the DNA TGTGCCAGCAGCTTAGCGTATGGCGGCAGGGGCGAATACTACGAGCAGTACTTC. The whole variable domain, remainder taken from reference TRBV7-9 and TRBJ2-7, is DTGVSQNPRHKITKRGQNVTFRCDPISEHNRLYWYRQTLGQGPEFLTYFQNEAQLEKSRLLSDRFSAERPKGSFSTLEIQRTEQGDSAMYLCASSLAYGGRGEYYEQYFGPGTRLTVT.

This clonotype was detected many times. This chain connects TRBV12-3 or TRBV12-4 to TRBJ1-1; maybe TRBD1 (6 bases). The CDR3 runs to 14 residues. The V and J ends lost 3 bases and 1 base respectively, with 9 bases between them. CDR3 coding DNA: TGTGCCAGCAGTTTTCTCAGGGGGAACACTGAAGCTTTCTTT. Encoded protein: CASSFLRGNTEAFF.

The chain combines TRBV7-9 with TRBJ2-1; the match to TRBD1 covers 10 bases. The CDR3 has 11 amino acids. The V and J ends lost 4 bases and 14 bases, in that order; junction bases with no gene match: 2. The germline gives CDR1 SEHNR, CDR2 FQNEAQ (reference sequence). CDR3: CASSSTGGEFF. DNA for the CDR3: TGTGCCAGCAGCTCGACAGGGGGCGAGTTCTTC.

The V call is TRBV20-1, the J call TRBJ2-4, with D perhaps matching TRBD1 (6 bases). This CDR3 has 11 amino acids. CDR1 is DFQATT, CDR2 SNEGSKA, per germline (reference sequence). Between the trimmed V and J ends, which lost 8 bases and 6 bases, there was a span of 11 bases. The CDR3: CSHPRGNIQYF. CDR3 bases: TGCAGTCATCCCAGGGGAAACATTCAGTACTTC.

This clonotype has more than one count but fewer than ten. The chain carries TRBV7-8 and TRBJ2-5; D remains ambiguous. V was pared by 2 bases and J by 2 bases, with 6 bases between. The CDR3 covers 13 residues. The germline V gene has CDR1 SGHVS and CDR2 FQNEAQ. In nucleotides, the CDR3 is TGTGCCAGCAGCTTAAAAGTTCAAGAGACCCAGTACTTC. Residues: CASSLKVQETQYF.

This clonotype occurred a few times. DNA of the CDR3: TGTGCCAGTAGTATCTCTTCCTCCGGGAGCGGAGAGACCCAGTACTTC. Its protein is CASSISSSGSGETQYF. The chain combines TRBV19 with TRBJ2-5; possibly TRBD2 for D (6 bases). CDR1 LNHDA and CDR2 SQIVND come from the germline V gene (reference sequence). This CDR3 spans 16 amino acids. The V gene lost 3 bases and the J gene lost 4 bases, with 18 bases spanning the gap.

This clonotype was counted ten times or more. The chain uses TRBV7-2 and TRBJ2-1; a weak D match, TRBD2 (6 bases). This CDR3 is 16 amino acids long. Germline CDR1 and CDR2: SGHTA and FQGNSA. Between the trimmed V and J ends, which lost 1 base and 6 bases, there was a span of 16 bases. For the CDR3, the DNA is TGTGCCAGCAGCTTAGTTGGAGGGCGGCAGATCAATGAGCAGTTCTTC. It yields the protein CASSLVGGRQINEQFF.

The CDR3 spells CASSLEVVAHEQYF. The DNA of the CDR3 is TGTGCCAGCAGCTTAGAGGTAGTAGCTCACGAGCAGTACTTC. This chain joins TRBV7-8 and TRBJ2-7; D gene unclear. Trimming removed 1 base from V and 5 bases from J, with 12 bases in between. The CDR3 loop spans 14 amino acids. Germline values: CDR1 SGHVS, CDR2 FQNEAQ. The full variable domain, rest sourced from reference TRBV7-8 and TRBJ2-7, is GAGVSQSPRYKVAKRGQDVALRCDPISGHVSLFWYQQALGQGPEFLTYFQNEAQLDKSGLPSDRFFAERPEGSVSTLKIQRTQQEDSAVYLCASSLEVVAHEQYFGPGTRLTVT.

This clonotype has just a few counts. The V gene is TRBV27, the J gene TRBJ2-5; tentative D call: TRBD1 (5 bases). V lost 3 bases, J lost 0 bases, and 17 bases lay in between. Per germline, CDR1 MNHEY and CDR2 SMNVEV (reference sequence). The CDR3 is made up of 17 amino acids. In nucleotides, the CDR3 is TGTGCCAGCAGTTTTCCCCCCCAGGGCAGGGACCAAGAGACCCAGTACTTC. This codes for CASSFPPQGRDQETQYF.

This clonotype was detected ten times or more. The rearrangement joins TRBV7-6 to TRBJ2-7; TRBD1 or TRBD2 may be the D gene (6 bases each). V lost 4 bases to trimming and J lost 2 bases, with 18 bases between them. The CDR3 covers 16 residues. CDR1 and CDR2 from the germline V gene are SGHVS and FNYEAQ. The CDR3 nucleotides are TGTGCCAGCAGCTCTAGAAGGGGGGAGAGTCCCTACGAGCAGTACTTC. Its protein is CASSSRRGESPYEQYF.

V is TRBV10-3 and J is TRBJ2-2; D perhaps matches TRBD1 (6 bases). Germline loops: CDR1 ENHRY, CDR2 SYGVKD. The CDR3 spans 13 residues. Deletions cut 8 bases from V and 6 bases from J, with 13 bases between. The DNA for the CDR3 is TGTGCCATCCCGGCAGGGGCTGCCGGGGAGCTGTTTTTT. This translates into CAIPAGAAGELFF.

As for this clonotype: It may be a read error: a sequence one base away is much more abundant. The chain couples TRBV10-3 to TRBJ2-1; 9 positions agree with TRBD1. The CDR3 length is 17 residues. The ends lost 3 bases at V and 6 bases at J; junction bases unmatched: 12. Germline assignment: CDR1 ENHRY and CDR2 SYGVKD. The chain's CDR3 is CAISDVDRGVVFNEQFF. CDR3 bases: TGTGCCATCAGTGACGTGGACAGGGGCGTTGTTTTCAATGAGCAGTTCTTC.

The sample holds a few counts of this clonotype. The chain has TRBV10-3 and TRBJ1-3; D ambiguous. Trimming shortened V by 3 bases and J by 3 bases, and 12 bases separated the two germline ends. The length of the CDR3 is 15 residues. Germline-derived CDR1 and CDR2 are ENHRY and SYGVKD. Here the CDR3 DNA reads TGTGCCATCAGTGACAAGTCGGGAGGTGGAAACACCATATATTTT. Its translation: CAISDKSGGGNTIYF.

This clonotype was seen repeatedly, ten times or more. The J gene is TRBJ2-3, the V gene TRBV18, with D perhaps TRBD1 (6 bases). Trimming stripped 0 bases from V and 0 bases from J, with 10 bases between. This CDR3 has 16 residues. Looked up from germline, CDR1 is KGHSH and CDR2 is LQKENI. The CDR3 sequence is CASSPPSRGSTDTQYF. Here the CDR3 DNA reads TGTGCCAGCTCACCACCATCTAGGGGGAGCACAGATACGCAGTATTTT.

J is TRBJ2-7 and V is TRBV7-9; D is unclear. V shed 2 bases and J shed 2 bases, with 10 bases lying between them. The CDR3 sequence is 14 residues long. The germline gives CDR1 SEHNR, CDR2 FQNEAQ (reference sequence). CDR3 amino acids: CASSLPSPAYEQYF. Here the CDR3 DNA reads TGTGCCAGCAGCTTACCCAGTCCCGCCTACGAGCAGTACTTC.

Only a few counts were recorded for this clonotype. V gene TRBV7-9 combines with J gene TRBJ1-1; D is undetermined. Per the germline V gene, CDR1 is SEHNR and CDR2 is FQNEAQ (reference sequence). V gave up 5 bases and J gave up 1 base, with 17 bases separating them. This CDR3 contains 16 residues. The CDR3 reads CASSENFPRENTEAFF. CDR3 DNA: TGTGCCAGCAGCGAAAACTTCCCCCGGGAGAACACTGAAGCTTTCTTT.

This clonotype has at least ten counts. The chain has TRBV5-1 and TRBJ1-3; 7 bases map to TRBD1. J lost 7 bases, V lost 3 bases, and 10 bases had no gene match. Germline loops: CDR1 SGHRS, CDR2 YFSETQ. The CDR3 runs to 15 residues. Here the CDR3 reads CASSSSSGQPNTIYF. CDR3 coding DNA: TGCGCCAGCAGCTCTTCCTCGGGACAGCCGAACACCATATATTTT. The full variable domain, its missing parts supplied by reference TRBV5-1 and TRBJ1-3, is KAGVTQTPRYLIKTRGQQVTLSCSPISGHRSVSWYQQTPGQGLQFLFEYFSETQRNKGNFPGRFSGRQFSNSRSEMNVSTLELGDSALYLCASSSSSGQPNTIYFGEGSWLTVV.

In this sample, this clonotype turned up a few times. The V call is TRBV4-2, the J call TRBJ1-5, with D unclear. V lost 1 base and J 5 bases, leaving 15 bases between the germline ends. This CDR3 spans 16 amino acids. Germline V gives CDR1 LGHNA, CDR2 YNFKEQ. The CDR3 loop is CASSQGRRSRDQPQHF. The CDR3 DNA is TGTGCCAGCAGCCAAGGGCGCCGGAGTCGTGATCAGCCCCAGCATTTT.